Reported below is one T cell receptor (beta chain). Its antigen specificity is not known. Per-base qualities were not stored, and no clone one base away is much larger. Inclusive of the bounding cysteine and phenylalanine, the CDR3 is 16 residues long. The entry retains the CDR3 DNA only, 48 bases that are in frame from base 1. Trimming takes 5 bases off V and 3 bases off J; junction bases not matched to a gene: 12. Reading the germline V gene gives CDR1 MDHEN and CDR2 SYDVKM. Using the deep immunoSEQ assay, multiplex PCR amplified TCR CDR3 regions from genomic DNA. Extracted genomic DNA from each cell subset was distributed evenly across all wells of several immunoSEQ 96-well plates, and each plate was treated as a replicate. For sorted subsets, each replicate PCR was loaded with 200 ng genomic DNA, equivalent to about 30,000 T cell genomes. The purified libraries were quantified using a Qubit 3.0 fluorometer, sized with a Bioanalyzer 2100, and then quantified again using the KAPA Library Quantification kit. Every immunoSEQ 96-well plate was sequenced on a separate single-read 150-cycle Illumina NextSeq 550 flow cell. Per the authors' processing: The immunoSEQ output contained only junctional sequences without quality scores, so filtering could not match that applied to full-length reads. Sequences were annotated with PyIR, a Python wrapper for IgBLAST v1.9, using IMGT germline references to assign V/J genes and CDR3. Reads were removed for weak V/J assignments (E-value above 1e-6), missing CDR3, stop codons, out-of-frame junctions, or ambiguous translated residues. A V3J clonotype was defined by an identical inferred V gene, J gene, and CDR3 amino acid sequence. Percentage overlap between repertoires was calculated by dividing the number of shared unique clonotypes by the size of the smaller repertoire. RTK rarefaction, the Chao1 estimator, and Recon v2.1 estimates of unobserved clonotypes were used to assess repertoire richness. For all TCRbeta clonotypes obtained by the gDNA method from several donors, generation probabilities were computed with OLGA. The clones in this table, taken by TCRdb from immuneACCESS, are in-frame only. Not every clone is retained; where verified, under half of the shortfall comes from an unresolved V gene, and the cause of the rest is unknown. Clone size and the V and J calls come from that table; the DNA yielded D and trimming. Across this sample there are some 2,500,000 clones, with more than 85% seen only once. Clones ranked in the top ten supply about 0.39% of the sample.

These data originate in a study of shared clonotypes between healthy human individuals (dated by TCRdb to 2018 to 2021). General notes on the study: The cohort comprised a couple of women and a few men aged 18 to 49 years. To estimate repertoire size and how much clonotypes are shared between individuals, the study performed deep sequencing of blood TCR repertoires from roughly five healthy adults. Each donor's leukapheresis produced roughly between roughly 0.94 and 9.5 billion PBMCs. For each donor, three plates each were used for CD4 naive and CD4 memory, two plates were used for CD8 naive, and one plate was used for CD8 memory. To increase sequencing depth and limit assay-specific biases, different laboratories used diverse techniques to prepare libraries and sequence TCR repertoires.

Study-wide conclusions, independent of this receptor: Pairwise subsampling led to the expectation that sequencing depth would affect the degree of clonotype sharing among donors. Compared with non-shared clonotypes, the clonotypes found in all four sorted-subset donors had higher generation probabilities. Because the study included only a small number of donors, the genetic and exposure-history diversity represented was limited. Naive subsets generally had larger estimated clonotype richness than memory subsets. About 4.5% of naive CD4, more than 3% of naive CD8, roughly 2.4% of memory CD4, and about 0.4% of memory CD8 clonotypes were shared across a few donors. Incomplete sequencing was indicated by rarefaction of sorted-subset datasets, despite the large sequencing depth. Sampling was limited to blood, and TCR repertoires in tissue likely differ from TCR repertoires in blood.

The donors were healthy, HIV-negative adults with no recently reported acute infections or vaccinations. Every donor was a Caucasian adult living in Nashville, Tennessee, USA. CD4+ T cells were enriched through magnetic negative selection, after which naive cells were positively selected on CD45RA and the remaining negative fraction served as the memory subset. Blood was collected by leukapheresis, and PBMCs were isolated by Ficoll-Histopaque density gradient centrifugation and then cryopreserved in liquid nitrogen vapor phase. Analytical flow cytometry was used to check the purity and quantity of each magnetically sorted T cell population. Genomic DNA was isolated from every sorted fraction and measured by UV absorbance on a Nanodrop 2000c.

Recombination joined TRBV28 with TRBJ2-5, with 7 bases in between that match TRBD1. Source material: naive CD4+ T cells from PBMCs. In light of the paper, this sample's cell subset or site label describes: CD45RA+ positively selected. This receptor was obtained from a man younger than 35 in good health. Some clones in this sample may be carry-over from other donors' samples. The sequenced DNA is TGTGCCAGCAGTACCCGTATCCGTGACAGGGAAGAGACCCAGTACTTC. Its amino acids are CASSTRIRDREETQYF.